The 3 T cell receptor beta chains in this list originate from one sample, sequenced in a study of molecular identifiers for immune sequencing clone quantification. Using its own MiXCR run on the PCR reads, TCRdb lists one record per CDR3 protein. This table holds over 600,000 distinct CDR3 sequences, 15% to 20% found once. The specimen sequenced was naive CD8+ T cells from blood, with Jurkat cell RNA spiked in. The subset: FACS-sorted CD8+CD4-CCR7+CD45RA+ naive T cells. The receptor source for this set is a human donor in good health. Some libraries in this study had Jurkat cell RNA spiked in.

The table lists this clonotype with many counts. The chain recombines TRBV27 with TRBJ1-2; 9 bases align to TRBD1. V lost 6 bases, J lost 4 bases, and 3 bases stayed unmatched. This CDR3 has 13 amino acids. From germline, CDR1 is MNHEY and CDR2 SMNVEV (reference sequence). The CDR3 spells CASRGDRVYGYTF. For the CDR3, the DNA is TGTGCCAGCAGGGGGGACAGGGTCTATGGCTACACCTTC.

This clonotype was counted between two and nine times. The V call is TRBV4-1, the J call TRBJ2-3, with a possible D match to TRBD1 (5 bases). CDR1 and CDR2 (germline): MGHRA, YSYEKL. Trimming left V 2 bases short and J 4 bases short, with 13 bases between. The CDR3 contains 15 residues. CDR3 in DNA: TGCGCCAGCAGCCAAACTGGACAATTCGCAGATACGCAGTATTTT. Its protein product is CASSQTGQFADTQYF.

The table lists this clonotype with a few counts. The chain combines TRBV7-8 with TRBJ2-3, with a tentative D call TRBD2 (5 bases). The V gene lost 5 bases and the J gene lost 1 base, with 19 bases spanning the gap. In germline, CDR1 is SGHVS, CDR2 FQNEAQ. This CDR3 spans 17 amino acids. The CDR3 loop reads CASSPEGFGVGTDTQYF. In DNA, the CDR3 is TGTGCCAGCAGCCCAGAGGGATTTGGCGTTGGCACAGATACGCAGTATTTT.